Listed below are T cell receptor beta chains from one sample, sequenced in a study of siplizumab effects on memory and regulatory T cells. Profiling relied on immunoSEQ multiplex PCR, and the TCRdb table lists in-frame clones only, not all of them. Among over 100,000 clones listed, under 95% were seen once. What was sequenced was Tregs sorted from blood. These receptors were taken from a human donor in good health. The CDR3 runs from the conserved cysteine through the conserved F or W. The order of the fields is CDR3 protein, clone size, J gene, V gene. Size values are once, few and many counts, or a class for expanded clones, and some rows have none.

CASSVTGGFIYGYTF	.	TRBJ1-2	TRBV19
CASSSVDRGGVSPLHF	.	TRBJ1-6	TRBV7-2
CASSEAYSGNTIYF	.	TRBJ1-3	TRBV6-1
CASRPGGALTYGYTF	once	TRBJ1-2	TRBV7-2
CASSPDYAAGYTF	.	TRBJ1-2	TRBV19
CASSLAAGMIF	.	TRBJ1-2	TRBV5-6
CASSQQGTTYEQYF	.	.	TRBV11-2
CSVEGGQGSWGTEAFF	.	TRBJ1-1	TRBV29-1
CASSSRWLYGYTF	.	TRBJ1-2	TRBV7-2
CASRPDGGGGYTF	few	TRBJ1-2	TRBV2
CASTPRVALYNEQFF	.	TRBJ2-1	TRBV27
CASSQPGTAYEQYF	.	TRBJ2-7	TRBV4-2
CASSLAGPPDYGYTF	.	TRBJ1-2	TRBV5-1
CASSYLDRNTEAFF	once	TRBJ1-1	TRBV5-1
CASSFFGYEQYF	once	TRBJ2-7	TRBV7-2
CASSLYPMQLSSYEQYF	.	TRBJ2-7	TRBV5-1
CASSQDPSGNLYEQYF	.	TRBJ2-7	TRBV4-1
CSAAQGGTQYF	.	TRBJ2-5	TRBV20-1
CASSDRDRGNTEAFF	.	TRBJ1-1	TRBV14
CASSPLGGGNTEAFF	.	TRBJ1-1	TRBV5-6
CAWSGRRDSPLHF	.	TRBJ1-6	TRBV30
CASSHSRDSPLSAYNEQFF	.	TRBJ2-1	TRBV5-6
CASSPSGTGIPDEQYF	once	TRBJ2-7	TRBV5-1
CSVDDGSGTDYGYTF	.	TRBJ1-2	TRBV29-1
CASSWAPPGRKKNTGELFF	.	TRBJ2-2	TRBV7-3
CASSLATGVPTNYGYTF	once	TRBJ1-2	TRBV5-5
CASSPGGLGGSEQFF	.	TRBJ2-1	TRBV5-1
CASNFDRPYGYTF	.	TRBJ1-2	TRBV19
CASRTPVGTEAFF	.	TRBJ1-1	TRBV6-5
CASSSTGAGNYGYTF	.	TRBJ1-2	TRBV5-4
CASSYPGPEQYF	once	TRBJ2-7	TRBV6-5
CASSLTSGPQETQYF	.	TRBJ2-5	TRBV28
CASSYSVAGNQPQHF	.	TRBJ1-5	TRBV6-5
CASRSRGSGYTF	.	TRBJ1-2	TRBV6-5
CASSLVSSGAYEQYF	.	TRBJ2-7	TRBV5-1
CASSAPGQEPQETQYF	.	TRBJ2-5	TRBV21-1
CASSLIARGGYGTQYF	.	TRBJ2-3	TRBV28
CASSGLAGYNEQFF	.	TRBJ2-1	TRBV7-3
CASSEMLGAAGYTF	.	TRBJ1-2	TRBV6-1
CAISESGTDNEKLFF	.	TRBJ1-4	TRBV10-3
CASTTGTSGNEQFF	.	TRBJ2-1	TRBV28
CASSGQNQPQHF	.	TRBJ1-5	TRBV2
CASSSLGVDYGYTF	once	TRBJ1-2	TRBV5-6
CASSHVDRATEAFF	.	TRBJ1-1	TRBV4-2
CASSLDPGPRNNEQFF	.	TRBJ2-1	TRBV11-2
CASSLNGANVLTF	.	TRBJ2-6	TRBV7-2
CASSAPGSSYNEQFF	.	TRBJ2-1	TRBV18
CASSVGTNYGYTF	.	TRBJ1-2	TRBV25-1
CASSWGQGVGAFF	.	TRBJ1-1	TRBV11-2
CASSPDRVISAFF	.	TRBJ1-1	TRBV5-1
CASSLSSTFEEAFF	.	TRBJ1-1	TRBV5-4
CASSETGVSYEQYF	.	TRBJ2-7	TRBV18
CASSEALQGNYGYTF	.	TRBJ1-2	TRBV2
CASSLGGSFGDTQYF	.	TRBJ2-3	TRBV5-1
CASSELSGSLGYTF	.	TRBJ1-2	TRBV6-1
CASSPPWRMSYEQYF	.	TRBJ2-7	TRBV9
CASSFSTDTQYF	.	TRBJ2-3	TRBV5-4